This T cell receptor beta chain comes out of a study of cytomegalovirus exposure and HLA in healthy donors. General study findings and limits: Immune exposure information available was restricted to CMV serostatus.

Between the trimmed V and J ends, which lost 6 bases and 5 bases, there was a span of 10 bases. CDR1 is DFQATT and CDR2 is SNEGSKA in the germline V gene (reference sequence). The length of the CDR3 is 11 residues. Amplification used 60 Vbeta primers and 13 Jbeta primers. The method was immunoSEQ multiplex PCR; TCRdb's version includes in-frame clones alone and lacks a portion of them. In total, the table holds roughly 200,000 clones. Healthy bone marrow donors formed the donor group. In the case of this clone: What it recognizes is unknown.

The receptor was derived from a girl under 10 years old in good health and CMV-seropositive. The material sequenced was PBMCs. The chain is built from TRBV20-1 and TRBJ1-2; D unclear. The CDR3 sequence: CSAPHRYGYTF. In DNA form, the CDR3 reads TGCAGTGCCCCCCACCGGTATGGCTACACCTTC.